This TCR beta chain was sequenced in a study of shared clonotypes between healthy human individuals. Naive CD8 populations comprised CD45RO-negative cells positively selected for CCR7, excluding terminally differentiated effector memory CD45RA+ cells. TCRdb keeps only in-frame clones here, not all; method: immunoSEQ multiplex PCR. Found here are about 590,000 clones, less than 97% of them singletons; the top ten hold 0.11%. Study-level findings and limits: Only blood was sampled; tissue repertoires likely differ.

The J segment lost 1 base and the V segment lost 1 base, leaving 4 bases of the junction unmatched. Germline assignment: CDR1 MGHRA and CDR2 YSYEKL. CDR3 length: 16 residues. For this clone: Its antigen is still unknown.

V gene TRBV4-1 combines with J gene TRBJ2-7; 10 nucleotides align to TRBD2. The sequence came from a young woman in good health. Sample: naive CD8+ T cells sorted from blood. CDR3: CASSQALAGPSYEQYF. The DNA of the CDR3 is TGCGCCAGCAGCCAAGCACTAGCGGGACCTTCCTACGAGCAGTACTTC.